This entry lists 7 T cell receptor beta chains sequenced from one sample in a study of T cells in Graves' hyperthyroidism and ophthalmopathy (dated by TCRdb to the late 2010s). Libraries were made using multiplex PCR. Sequencing relied on an Illumina HiSeq 2000. Amplification of TCR beta CDR3 regions was carried out from RNA transcripts. The first round of RT-PCR for the TCR CDR3 was performed with the HTBI primer set and the Qiagen OneStep RT-PCR kit. TCRdb passed the public sequencing reads through fastp at Q25 and MiXCR, retaining productive beta sequences. Identical CDR3 proteins give one entry, which carries the most common genes and DNA. A total of roughly 570,000 distinct CDR3 sequences appear in this sample, about a sixth of them only once. Jointly, the top ten make up approximately 7.4% of the sample. The specimen was blood. The receptors originated from a young woman with Graves' hyperthyroidism.

As to this clonotype: Since a much larger clone is just one base distant, this may be a read error. The rearrangement joins TRBV30 to TRBJ1-5; 9 bases map to TRBD1. The J call may be faulty, since TRBJ2-3 better matches the DNA end. This CDR3 is 15 amino acids long. Per the germline V gene, CDR1 is GTSNPN and CDR2 is SVGIG (reference sequence). This chain's CDR3 is CAWAKDRGGNQPQYF. CDR3 bases: TGTGCCTGGGCTAAGGACAGGGGTGGCAATCAGCCCCAGTATTTT.

This clonotype was counted only a few times. The rearrangement links TRBV5-6 to TRBJ2-7; maybe TRBD1 (5 bases). The CDR3 runs to 14 residues. The germline CDR1 and CDR2 sequences are SGHDT and YYEEEE. V lost 3 bases and J lost 0, with 10 bases in between. In DNA form, the CDR3 reads TGTGCCAGCAGCTCTAGACAGATCTCCTACGAGCAGTACTTC. Translation gives CASSSRQISYEQYF.

This clonotype was seen many times. The chain recombines TRBV2 with TRBJ2-7; the D is unclear. In germline, CDR1 is SNHLY, CDR2 FYNNEI. This CDR3 contains 14 residues. Between the trimmed V and J ends, which lost 4 bases and 6 bases, there was a span of 16 bases. In DNA, the CDR3 is TGTGCCAGCAGTGTGAGTGCTTCGAGTTCCGAGCAGTACTTC. Translated: CASSVSASSSEQYF. Full variable domain (rest looked up from reference TRBV2 and TRBJ2-7): EPEVTQTPSHQVTQMGQEVILRCVPISNHLYFYWYRQILGQKVEFLVSFYNNEISEKSEIFDDQFSVERPDGSNFTLKIRSTKLEDSAMYFCASSVSASSSEQYFGPGTRLTVT.

This clonotype was counted at least ten times. V is TRBV18 and J is TRBJ2-5; TRBD1 or TRBD2 may be the D gene (5 bases each). The germline V gene encodes CDR1 KGHSH and CDR2 LQKENI. Trimming took off 0 bases at V and 2 bases at J, with 13 bases between the two ends. The CDR3 covers 16 residues. The CDR3 loop reads CASSPPSSGPQETQYF. The CDR3 bases are TGTGCCAGCTCACCACCTTCATCGGGGCCGCAAGAGACCCAGTACTTC.

This clonotype has at least ten counts. The chain recombines TRBV18 with TRBJ1-2; D is possibly TRBD1 (5 bases). V was trimmed by 3 bases and J by 4 bases, leaving 12 bases between them. The CDR3 consists of 14 residues. CDR1 and CDR2 (germline): KGHSH, LQKENI. The CDR3 protein is CASSPQDRGYGYTF. Written as DNA, the CDR3 is TGTGCCAGCTCACCTCAAGACAGAGGCTATGGCTACACCTTC.

The chain carries TRBV27 and TRBJ2-7; 8 bases map to TRBD1. CDR3 length equals 14 residues. Germline loops: CDR1 MNHEY, CDR2 SMNVEV (reference sequence). J gave up 3 bases and V 5 bases, and 6 bases lay outside the gene matches. The CDR3 reads CASSPRTGRYEQYF. The CDR3 coding sequence is TGTGCCAGCAGTCCCCGGACAGGGCGCTACGAGCAGTACTTC.

There are a few counts of this clonotype. The chain couples TRBV6-1 to TRBJ1-2; tentatively, D is TRBD1 (6 bases). V gave up 2 bases and J gave up 4 bases, with 11 bases separating them. Per the germline V gene, CDR1 is MNHNS and CDR2 is SASEGT. CDR3 length: 14 residues. CDR3 nucleotide sequence: TGTGCCAGCAGTGAATGGGGCAGGGGCTATGGCTACACCTTC. Amino acids: CASSEWGRGYGYTF.